This T cell receptor (beta chain) was documented in a study of cytomegalovirus exposure and HLA in healthy donors. Study findings and constraints: HLA-A and HLA-B allele assignments for most subjects were reportedly predicted accurately using TCR beta sequences. The authors confirmed in vitro that a few CMV-associated chains were specific for CMV antigens.

Trimming removed 3 bases from V and 4 bases from J, with 16 bases in between. The CDR3 sequence is 16 residues long. Germline-derived CDR1 and CDR2 are KGHSH and LQKENI. A multiplex PCR was run with 60 Vbeta primers and 13 Jbeta primers. Assay: immunoSEQ multiplex PCR; the TCRdb copy retains only in-frame clones and omits some. The sample lists some 130,000 clones; 78% were seen once. Worth noting for this clone: Its cognate antigen is unknown.

V usage is TRBV18 and J usage is TRBJ1-3, with D possibly TRBD1 on 6 matching bases. This TCR was sampled from a woman aged 18 to 35 in good health and CMV-seronegative. Sequencing was done on a sample of PBMCs. The CDR3 bases are TGTGCCAGCTCACCCCCAGAAGGGGGGGAAGGAAACACCATATATTTT. This sequence encodes CASSPPEGGEGNTIYF.